The sequence of this T cell receptor beta chain was determined in a study of early T cells in non-severe SARS-CoV-2 infection (dated by TCRdb to the early 2020s). Background for the entire study: Because TCR sequencing was done on bulk RNA from unsorted whole blood, the alpha and beta chains could not be paired. Results and caveats for the whole study, not just this receptor: VDJdb matching was skewed toward anti-spike CD8 responses and likely underestimated virus-specific expansions, missing private and CD4 specificities.

The CDR3 runs 12 residues from the cysteine to the phenylalanine. Here the CDR3 DNA is all that survives: 36 bases in frame from base 1. CDR1 MNHNY and CDR2 SVGAGI were looked up in the germline V gene (reference sequence). V gives up 10 bases and J gives up 1 base, and the segment between their germline ends measures 10 bases. Receptor amplification or capture employed 5' RACE. Sequencing relied on a NextSeq 500. In the TCR library protocol, unique molecular identifiers were attached to individual cDNA molecules to correct for PCR bias and sequencing error. Sequencing covered both TCR alpha and beta chains, and within each sample the abundances of alpha and beta sequences were tightly co-correlated. As for the authors' bioinformatics: Decombinator V4 was used to perform V gene, J gene and CDR3 annotation of TCR sequences. Expanded TCRs were defined as changing significantly between any two time points under a Poisson model with p below 0.0001. Abundances of TCRs were expressed as counts per million after normalisation to the total number of TCRs sequenced in each sample. MAIT TCRs were defined by TRAV1-2 paired with TRAJ12, TRAJ20 or TRAJ33, and iNKT TCRs by TRAV10 paired with TRAJ18. VDJdb, accessed 1 November 2021, was searched for CMV, EBV and SARS-CoV-2 annotated TCRs, with TCRs annotated for multiple antigens excluded. TCRdb itself trimmed the public reads at Q25 with fastp, ran MiXCR and retained productive beta chains. Merged by CDR3 protein, the rows form single entries marked with the most common genes and DNA. TCRdb, rather than the study authors, made the V and J calls. The table for this sample lists about 50,000 distinct CDR3 sequences; around 13% of them were counted only once. The top ten clones comprise roughly a tenth of the sample.

This was a case-control study nested in a cohort of healthcare workers in London, UK, who had nasopharyngeal swab PCR tests and blood samples taken every week. Between 23 and 31 March 2020, the week of the UK lockdown, healthcare workers were enrolled and then followed up weekly for as long as 16 weeks. In its sample, this clonotype was seen many times. What antigen it recognizes has not been identified. No much larger clonotype is one base removed from it; base qualities were not supplied. The specimen was whole blood. The sequence was obtained from an adult who was a healthcare worker with PCR-confirmed SARS-CoV-2 infection or an uninfected control (not recorded which). The rearranged chain carries TRBV6-6 and TRBJ1-1; the best D guess is TRBD1, with 6 bases matching. The DNA sequence is as follows: TGTGCCACGGAGGACAGGAACACTGAAGCTTTCTTT. It codes for CATEDRNTEAFF.